These T cell receptor beta chains were read from a single sample in a study of cytomegalovirus exposure and HLA in healthy donors. The table came from immunoSEQ multiplex PCR; TCRdb's copy has only in-frame clones and leaves some out. The data show some 200,000 clones, roughly 87% seen once. Specimen: PBMCs. Receptors were obtained from a girl in the first two years of life in good health and CMV-seronegative. CDR3s include the opening cysteine and the closing phenylalanine or tryptophan. The D gene is left open where the match is weak. Clone size is not always given. Where it is, it says once, few, many or a class for expanded clones.

clone_size j_call d_call v_call cdr3_nt cdr3_aa
NA TRBJ2-6 TRBD2 TRBV9 TGTGCCAGCAGCGCCCCCTACCGGGGGGTATCTGGGGCCAACGTCCTGACTTTC CASSAPYRGVSGANVLTF
NA TRBJ1-1 TRBD1 TRBV6-6 TGTGCCAGCAGGCTTACAGGGGATCGAGAAGCTTTCTTT CASRLTGDREAFF
NA TRBJ2-3 NA TRBV5-4 TGTGCCAGCAGCTTGGCCTACCCAGATACGCAGTATTTT CASSLAYPDTQYF
NA TRBJ2-3 NA TRBV7-6 TGTGCCAGCAGCTTAAGTTCTACCTCAGGGAAAGATACGCAGTATTTT CASSLSSTSGKDTQYF
NA TRBJ2-1 TRBD1 TRBV14 TGTGCCAGCAGCCAGAATGGACAGGGATTAAACAATGAGCAGTTCTTC CASSQNGQGLNNEQFF
NA TRBJ2-2 NA TRBV15 TGTGCCACCTTAGGACAGTTTACGAACACCGGGGAGCTGTTTTTT CATLGQFTNTGELFF
once TRBJ2-1 TRBD1 TRBV14 TGTGCCAGCAGCCAAGAAGGACAGGGGAACTACAATGAGCAGTTCTTC CASSQEGQGNYNEQFF
few TRBJ2-1 NA TRBV5-1 TGCGCCAGCAGCTTGGCGGGATCGTTAAATGAGCAGTTCTTC CASSLAGSLNEQFF
NA TRBJ2-2 TRBD2 TRBV27 TGTGCCAGCAGTTTAAGGCGTCGGGGACTCAGGACTAGCGGGGACACCGGGGAGCTGTTTTTT CASSLRRRGLRTSGDTGELFF
NA TRBJ1-5 TRBD1 TRBV12-5 TGTGCTAGTGGTGGACAGGACTTGACAAATCAGCCCCAGCATTTT CASGGQDLTNQPQHF
NA TRBJ1-4 NA TRBV25-1 TGTGCCAGCACCCGAGGCCTGGGTCAAGGCGGTGAAAAACTGTTTTTT CASTRGLGQGGEKLFF